The present entry profiles one TCR beta chain with its context. Its antigen is as yet unknown. The data stem from a study of regulatory T cells in long-lasting Graves disease. Study-wide background: Positive TSH receptor antibodies alongside over 5 years of antithyroid drugs were what marked Graves' disease as persistent. The study, taken as a whole, reports: It was in persistent disease that TRBV28, TRBJ1-2 and TRBJ2-5 were favored.

Time point here: persistent/refractory GD, antithyroid drugs over 5 years with positive TRAb. PBMC-extracted RNA yielded the TCR library. Collection of peripheral blood (roughly 9.7 milliliters) was done using EDTA tubes. Arm-PCR of CDR3 regions and iRepertoire HTBI primers were used to build TCR beta libraries. Via MiXCR, TCRdb re-called the multiplex PCR reads, giving one row per CDR3 protein. The sample contains approximately 500,000 distinct CDR3 sequences, roughly 21% of which appear only once. Trimming left V 6 bases short and J 6 bases short, with 5 bases between. Germline CDR1 and CDR2: MNHEY and SMNVEV (reference sequence). The CDR3 spans 11 residues.

The sequencing used peripheral blood mononuclear cells (PBMCs), collected when the disease was refractory, from a patient treated with antithyroid drugs. The clonotype comes from a female donor with Graves disease. This chain links TRBV27 with TRBJ1-4, with TRBD1 as a possible D gene (5 bases). CDR3 nucleotide sequence: TGTGCCAGCAGGGGGGATGAAAAACTGTTTTTT. Translated, it gives CASRGDEKLFF.